This TCR beta chain was captured by sequencing in a study of T cells in tuberculosis. Details on this clone: The target antigen is unknown.

The study's findings and limits: Active tuberculosis alpha repertoires lay closer to GMM-specific TCRs than controls'.

Time point here: new active TB diagnosis, blood taken before or within 7 days of starting treatment. V lost 2 bases and J lost 0, with 15 bases in between. In germline, CDR1 is LNHDA, CDR2 SQIVND (reference sequence). The CDR3 has 17 amino acids. TCRdb keeps only in-frame clones here, not all; method: immunoSEQ multiplex PCR. This sample has under 50,000 clones; roughly 94% occur once, and the top ten carry more than 4%. This TCR derives from an adult with tuberculosis. J is TRBJ2-3 and V is TRBV19; the D gene is possibly TRBD1 (5 bases). This sample comprised PBMCs, obtained at tuberculosis diagnosis. CDR3 in DNA: TGTGCCAGTAGTATAACGCTAGGCAGGGTCAGCACAGATACGCAGTATTTT. Its protein is CASSITLGRVSTDTQYF.